These 9 T cell receptor beta chains share one sample of origin, sequenced in a study of beta chain features in type 1 diabetes. The authors reverse transcribed all of the isolated RNA, so sequencing captured expressed TCRB transcripts. Data came from immunoSEQ multiplex PCR; TCRdb stores just in-frame clones and leaves some out. The sample gives 300,000 to 450,000 clones, over 9% of which show up once; over 0.45% is in the top ten. Antigen specificity for these receptors is unknown. Study-wide points: TCRB CDR3s were moderately but significantly shorter in Type 1 diabetes patients in all four CD4+ subsets.

The sequenced material came from central memory CD4+ T cells from blood. These receptor sequences come from a man younger than 40 with type 1 diabetes.

In its sample, this clone was seen a few times. The gene calls are TRBV5-1 and TRBJ1-2, with 8 bases matching TRBD1. This CDR3 has 14 residues. Germline V gene sequence: CDR1 SGHRS, CDR2 YFSETQ. With V trimmed by 1 base and J by 5 bases, 4 bases remained unmatched. The DNA for the CDR3 is TGCGCCAGCAGCTTGTCACAGGGGGAGTATGGCTACACCTTC. It yields the protein CASSLSQGEYGYTF.

The chain employs TRBV7-9 and TRBJ2-5; D not certain. Germline loops: CDR1 SEHNR, CDR2 FQNEAQ (reference sequence). With 6 bases removed from V and 1 base from J, the gap between germline ends came to 9 bases. The CDR3 runs 13 residues. This CDR3 reads CASSSLSQETQYF. The CDR3 coding sequence is TGTGCCAGCAGTTCCCTCAGCCAAGAGACCCAGTACTTC.

On this clone itself: A junction end diverges from the germline sequence, so it may reflect a read error. The J gene is TRBJ2-5, the V gene TRBV4-1, with TRBD2 identical over 8 bases. Germline V lookup: CDR1 MGHRA, CDR2 YSYEKL. This CDR3 region has 16 residues. The CDR3 nucleotides are TGTGCCAGCAGCCCGCGGGGGGTCCCCCCAGGGGAGACCCAGTACTTC. As protein: CASSPRGVPPGETQYF.

The CDR3 loop reads CASSLRETWDEKLFF. The CDR3 DNA reads TGCGCCAGCAGCTTGAGGGAGACCTGGGATGAAAAACTGTTTTTT. J is TRBJ1-4 and V is TRBV5-1; the D is unclear. The CDR3 runs 15 residues. CDR1 and CDR2 from the germline V gene are SGHRS and YFSETQ. The V gene lost 1 base and the J gene lost 6 bases, with 13 bases spanning the gap.

This clone came up a few times. The V gene is TRBV7-9, the J gene TRBJ2-6; D perhaps matches TRBD2 (6 bases). Deletions cut 3 bases from V and 2 bases from J, with 14 bases between. This CDR3 comprises 17 residues. Germline CDR1 and CDR2: SEHNR and FQNEAQ (reference sequence). In nucleotides, the CDR3 is TGTGCCAGCAGCTTGGCTCGCGGAGGGACTGGGGCCAACGTCCTGACTTTC. It yields the protein CASSLARGGTGANVLTF.

The chain is built from TRBV7-2 and TRBJ2-2; TRBD2 matches 10 bases. The CDR3 runs to 14 residues. Germline V gene lookup returns CDR1 SGHTA and CDR2 FQGNSA. V trimming: 8 bases; J trimming: 2 bases; junction bases outside the gene matches: 2. The CDR3 loop reads CASRTSGNTGELFF. Written as DNA, the CDR3 is TGTGCCAGCCGGACTAGCGGTAACACCGGGGAGCTGTTTTTT.

V is TRBV7-8 and J is TRBJ2-5; TRBD1 might be the D (5 bases). V lost 3 bases and J 6 bases, leaving 11 bases between the germline ends. CDR1 and CDR2 (germline): SGHVS, FQNEAQ. CDR3 length: 13 residues. This chain's CDR3 is CASSFAGQQTQYF. DNA for the CDR3: TGTGCCAGCAGCTTCGCAGGGCAACAGACCCAGTACTTC.

The V gene is TRBV14, the J gene TRBJ2-7, with D possibly TRBD2 on 5 matching bases. There are 14 residues in the CDR3. The germline V gene encodes CDR1 SGHDN and CDR2 FVKESK. V lost 1 base to trimming and J lost 5 bases, with 12 bases between them. The CDR3 DNA reads as TGTGCCAGCAGCCAAGGGGTGTGGGGAGACGAGCAGTACTTC. Its protein is CASSQGVWGDEQYF.

The genes are TRBV7-2 and TRBJ2-1, with 9 bases matching TRBD1. From germline, CDR1 is SGHTA and CDR2 FQGNSA. J gave up 5 bases and V 1 base, and 6 bases lay outside the gene matches. The CDR3 is made up of 16 amino acids. The CDR3 loop is CASSLVGTGRDNEQFF. CDR3 nucleotide sequence: TGTGCCAGCAGCTTAGTGGGGACAGGGCGGGACAATGAGCAGTTCTTC.